Detailed here is one T cell receptor (beta chain). This sample is drawn from a study of blood T cell repertoires in COVID-19. In Cohort 3, a recovered donor had either two negative PCRs, clearance, or symptom resolution. This table comes from immunoSEQ multiplex PCR, and its TCRdb copy is limited to in-frame clones, with some not included. The table records around 190,000 clones, 88% of them present only once. Trimming shortened V by 8 bases and J by 2 bases, and 13 bases separated the two germline ends. The CDR3 loop spans 15 amino acids. CDR1 LGHDT and CDR2 YNNKEL come from the germline V gene (reference sequence).

The sequenced material came from PBMCs or T cells enriched from blood (not recorded which). The receptor comes from a young woman who had recovered from COVID-19. The chain carries TRBV3-1 (or the pseudogene TRBV3-2) and TRBJ1-6; no firm D call. CDR3 bases: TGTGCCAGCTCGAGTGCGGCCCCCTATAATTCACCCCTCCACTTT. Translated, it gives CASSSAAPYNSPLHF.